This T cell receptor (beta chain) was recorded in a study of blood T cell repertoires in COVID-19. Using immunoSEQ multiplex PCR, the repertoire was profiled, and TCRdb retains in-frame clones only, with some absent. This table holds a few hundred thousand clones, approximately 84% found once. The ends were cut back, 2 bases at V and 8 bases at J, with 23 bases in the middle. The V gene's germline CDR1 is KGHDR and CDR2 SFDVKD. The CDR3 has 17 residues. Input material: PBMCs or T cells enriched from blood (not recorded which). V usage is TRBV24-1 and J usage is TRBJ1-2; D is uncertain. The origin of this receptor is a woman aged 18-29 years who had recovered from COVID-19. In DNA, the CDR3 is TGTGCCACCAGTGATTCACCCACCACCCCTCTGGAGGGAGGCTACACCTTC. Residues: CATSDSPTTPLEGGYTF.